The clone carrying this T cell receptor (beta chain) was found many times. Its antigen is currently unknown. Trimming removed 3 bases from V and 4 bases from J, with 12 bases in between. The CDR3 has 14 residues. In germline, CDR1 is LNHDA, CDR2 SQIVND (reference sequence). TCRdb itself ran the 5' RACE reads through MiXCR, one entry per CDR3 protein. The table lists about 46,000 distinct CDR3 sequences, 5% to 5.5% of them singletons, with under 7% in the top ten. The entry originates in a study of early T cells in non-severe SARS-CoV-2 infection. Study-wide points: VDJdb matching favored anti-spike CD8 responses, missing private and CD4 specificities.

This chain connects TRBV19 to TRBJ1-2, with D possibly being TRBD1 (5 bases). The sequencing used whole blood, collected at baseline. This receptor was identified in an adult who was a healthcare worker with PCR-confirmed SARS-CoV-2 infection or an uninfected control (not recorded which). CDR3 bases: TGTGCCAGTAGTATCCATCGTGGGGGCTATGGCTACACCTTC. It encodes CASSIHRGGYGYTF.